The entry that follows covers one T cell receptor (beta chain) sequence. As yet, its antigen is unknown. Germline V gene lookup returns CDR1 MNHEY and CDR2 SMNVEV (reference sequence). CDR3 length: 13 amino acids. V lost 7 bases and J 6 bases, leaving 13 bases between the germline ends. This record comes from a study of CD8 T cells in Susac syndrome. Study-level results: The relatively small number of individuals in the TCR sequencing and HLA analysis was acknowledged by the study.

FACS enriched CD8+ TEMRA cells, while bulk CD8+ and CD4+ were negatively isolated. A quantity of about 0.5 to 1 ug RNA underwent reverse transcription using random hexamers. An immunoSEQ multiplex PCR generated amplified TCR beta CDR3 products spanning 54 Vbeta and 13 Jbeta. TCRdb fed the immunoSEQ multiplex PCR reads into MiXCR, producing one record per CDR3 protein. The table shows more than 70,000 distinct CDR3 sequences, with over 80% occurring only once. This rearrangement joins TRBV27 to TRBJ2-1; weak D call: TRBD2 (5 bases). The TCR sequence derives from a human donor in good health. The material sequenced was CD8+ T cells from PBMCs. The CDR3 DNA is TGTGCCAGCACGGACGGGATGGGCAATGAGCAGTTCTTC. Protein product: CASTDGMGNEQFF.